This T cell receptor beta chain was captured in a study of shared clonotypes between healthy human individuals. The repertoire was sequenced with immunoSEQ multiplex PCR; TCRdb's copy has only in-frame clones and lacks some. The sample lists under 1,100,000 clones; around 74% were seen once. This clone was seen ten or more times. Its matching antigen is unknown. This CDR3 is built from 14 residues. With V trimmed by 3 bases and J by 6 bases, 7 bases remained unmatched. The germline CDR1 and CDR2 sequences are SGHTA and FQGNSA. Within Nashville, Tennessee resided all donors, each a Caucasian adult. Overall study results and limits: A small donor pool kept down the genetic and exposure-history diversity that was represented. Clonotype sharing across a few donors was observed for roughly 5% of naive CD4 clonotypes. It was only blood that was sampled, and tissue repertoires likely differ.

This sequence originates from a man younger than 30 in good health. J is TRBJ2-7 and V is TRBV7-2; TRBD1 matches at 8 bases. The sample comprised memory CD4+ T cells sorted from blood. The subset was: CD45RA-negative fraction. In DNA, the CDR3 is TGTGCCAGCAGCTTCAGACAGGGGAGTTTCGAGCAGTACTTC. It specifies CASSFRQGSFEQYF.